The text below deals with one T cell receptor beta chain. This sample is drawn from a study of blood T cell repertoires in COVID-19. Study-level information: COVID-19 samples, acute and convalescent, were from the United States, Italy and Spain. Sample material is recorded as cDNA or gDNA derived from T cells, B-cell-depleted T cells, or PBMCs.

The CDR3 is 12 residues long. Germline V gene data show CDR1 as MNHEY and CDR2 as SMNVEV (reference sequence). Trimming shortened V by 5 bases and J by 3 bases, and 7 bases separated the two germline ends. The assay was immunoSEQ multiplex PCR, and TCRdb's table has in-frame clones only and misses some. The sample includes around 180,000 clones, about three quarters of them seen just once. Seattle cases were enrolled at active infection and followed longitudinally. Sequences were obtained from peripheral blood. The V and J genes are TRBV27 and TRBJ2-5; D ambiguous. This TCR derives from a woman at least 80 years old with COVID-19, enrolled during active disease. The CDR3 DNA is TGTGCCAGCAGTCTCCTCGAAGAGACCCAGTACTTC. This codes for CASSLLEETQYF.